A single sample is the source of the 29 T cell receptor beta chains below, sequenced in a study of cytomegalovirus exposure and HLA in healthy donors. The table came from immunoSEQ multiplex PCR; TCRdb's copy has only in-frame clones and leaves some out. The repertoire holds 300,000 to 400,000 clones, with about nine tenths as singletons. The specimen was PBMCs. These receptors were obtained from a woman in her late teens or twenties in good health and CMV-seronegative.

This clone was seen more than once but under ten times. The chain joins TRBV5-4 to TRBJ1-5, with D unresolved. V was shortened by 2 bases and J by 2 bases, with 8 bases between the two germline ends. CDR3 length equals 14 residues. In germline, CDR1 is SGHNT, CDR2 YYREEE (reference sequence). This CDR3 is CASSLDGGNQPQHF. As DNA, the CDR3 is TGTGCCAGCAGCTTAGACGGAGGCAATCAGCCCCAGCATTTT.

The chain combines TRBV9 with TRBJ2-4; 7 bases agree with TRBD1. From germline, CDR1 is SGDLS and CDR2 YYNGEE. J lost 0 bases, V lost 3 bases, and 9 bases had no gene match. The CDR3 has 17 amino acids. The chain's CDR3 is CASSDPRQGIAKNIQYF. For the CDR3, the DNA is TGTGCCAGCAGCGATCCTAGACAGGGAATAGCCAAAAACATTCAGTACTTC.

This sequence joins TRBV5-1 and TRBJ1-3, with a possible D match to TRBD1 (5 bases). The V end was cut by 5 bases, the J end by 2 bases, with 11 bases between. Germline assignment: CDR1 SGHRS and CDR2 YFSETQ. CDR3 length: 14 amino acids. The CDR3 nucleotides read TGCGCCAGCAGTCTGGACACCGCTGGAAACACCATATATTTT. Protein product: CASSLDTAGNTIYF. Full variable domain (rest looked up from reference TRBV5-1 and TRBJ1-3): KAGVTQTPRYLIKTRGQQVTLSCSPISGHRSVSWYQQTPGQGLQFLFEYFSETQRNKGNFPGRFSGRQFSNSRSEMNVSTLELGDSALYLCASSLDTAGNTIYFGEGSWLTVV.

In this sample, this clone turned up a few times. The genes are TRBV7-9 and TRBJ1-2, with D maybe TRBD1 (6 bases). The germline CDR1 and CDR2 sequences are SEHNR and FQNEAQ (reference sequence). CDR3 length: 14 residues. V shed 5 bases and J shed 2 bases, with 12 bases lying between them. CDR3 protein: CASSPGTSNYGYTF. DNA of the CDR3: TGTGCCAGCAGCCCCGGGACATCCAACTATGGCTACACCTTC.

In DNA, the CDR3 is TGTGCCAGCAGCGCGGGCGGGGATACGCAGTATTTT. The encoded protein is CASSAGGDTQYF. This chain links TRBV11-2 with TRBJ2-3, with D maybe TRBD2 (5 bases). V was clipped by 5 bases and J by 6 bases, with 9 bases between them. The germline gives CDR1 SGHAT, CDR2 FQNNGV. This CDR3 has 12 amino acids.

This chain joins TRBV11-3 and TRBJ2-7, with a tentative D call TRBD1 (6 bases). Germline V gene lookup returns CDR1 SGHNT and CDR2 YENEEA. V lost 2 bases and J 5 bases, leaving 7 bases between the germline ends. The CDR3 extends over 12 amino acids. The CDR3 sequence: CASSLTGNEQYF. DNA for the CDR3: TGTGCCAGCAGCTTAACAGGGAACGAGCAGTACTTC.

The CDR3 spells CASSPGTIETQYF. The CDR3 nucleotides read TGTGCCAGCAGCCCCGGGACAATAGAGACCCAGTACTTC. The chain employs TRBV5-6 and TRBJ2-5; D possibly corresponds to TRBD1 (6 bases). The CDR3 is made up of 13 amino acids. Germline CDR1 and CDR2: SGHDT and YYEEEE. The V end was cut by 4 bases, the J end by 4 bases, with 11 bases between.

This clone occurred once. V and J are TRBV11-3 and TRBJ1-2; D ambiguous. Germline values: CDR1 SGHNT, CDR2 YENEEA. CDR3 size: 14 residues. V was shortened by 5 bases and J by 6 bases, with 16 bases between the two germline ends. The CDR3 nucleotides read TGTGCCAGCAGCCGGCCTTACCCCGGGAATGGCTACACCTTC. Translation gives CASSRPYPGNGYTF.

The chain is built from TRBV2 and TRBJ2-7; 9 bases agree with TRBD1. This CDR3 spans 17 amino acids. The V gene's germline CDR1 is SNHLY and CDR2 FYNNEI. J gave up 4 bases and V 3 bases, and 13 bases lay outside the gene matches. Written as DNA, the CDR3 is TGTGCCAGCAGTGACGCGACAGGGGGGCTCCTCGGGTACGAGCAGTACTTC. Its translation: CASSDATGGLLGYEQYF.

This chain links TRBV5-1 with TRBJ1-1, with D perhaps matching TRBD1 (5 bases). Germline assignment: CDR1 SGHRS and CDR2 YFSETQ. This CDR3 region has 13 residues. Trimming pared 4 bases from V and 1 base from J, leaving 8 bases between. The CDR3 nucleotides are TGCGCCAGCAGCCAAACAGGGAACACTGAAGCTTTCTTT. Amino acids: CASSQTGNTEAFF. Looking up the rest from reference TRBV5-1 and TRBJ1-1 gives the full variable domain: KAGVTQTPRYLIKTRGQQVTLSCSPISGHRSVSWYQQTPGQGLQFLFEYFSETQRNKGNFPGRFSGRQFSNSRSEMNVSTLELGDSALYLCASSQTGNTEAFFGQGTRLTVV.

The chain combines TRBV27 with TRBJ2-3; 11 positions match TRBD2. Trimming at V came to 5 bases and at J to 4 bases, leaving 8 bases not matched to a gene. Germline V CDR1 and CDR2: MNHEY, SMNVEV (reference sequence). There are 16 residues in the CDR3. CDR3: CASSALAGGPSDTQYF. Written as DNA, the CDR3 is TGTGCCAGCAGTGCCTTAGCGGGAGGGCCTTCAGATACGCAGTATTTT.

This clone was picked up one time. The gene calls are TRBV5-6 and TRBJ2-1; 7 bases line up with TRBD2. This CDR3 is 13 amino acids long. Per the germline V gene, CDR1 is SGHDT and CDR2 is YYEEEE. V lost 4 bases and J lost 5; bases outside the gene matches: 3. CDR3 amino acids: CASSVTSDNEQFF. The CDR3 region has the DNA TGTGCCAGCAGCGTAACTAGCGACAATGAGCAGTTCTTC. Filled out from reference TRBV5-6 and TRBJ2-1, the complete variable domain reads DAGVTQSPTHLIKTRGQQVTLRCSPKSGHDTVSWYQQALGQGPQFIFQYYEEEERQRGNFPDRFSGHQFPNYSSELNVNALLLGDSALYLCASSVTSDNEQFFGPGTRLTVL.

The chain employs TRBV6-1 and TRBJ1-5; 8 bases align to TRBD1. Looked up from germline, CDR1 is MNHNS and CDR2 is SASEGT. V shed 4 bases and J 6 bases; nucleotides not matched to a gene: 2. The CDR3 sequence is 13 residues long. The CDR3 bases are TGTGCCAGCAGTGGACAGGGGTTTCAGCCCCAGCATTTT. Amino acids: CASSGQGFQPQHF.

The V call is TRBV2, the J call TRBJ2-1; 11 bases align to TRBD2. The CDR3 spans 17 residues. Germline assignment: CDR1 SNHLY and CDR2 FYNNEI. V dropped 4 bases and J dropped 2; count of bases not matched to a gene: 7. The CDR3 region is CASSGQGTSGPYNEQFF. The CDR3 DNA reads as TGTGCCAGCAGTGGACAGGGGACTAGCGGCCCCTACAATGAGCAGTTCTTC.

V usage is TRBV2 and J usage is TRBJ2-3; 15 bases fit TRBD2. CDR3 size: 15 residues. The germline V gene has CDR1 SNHLY and CDR2 FYNNEI. V lost 2 bases and J lost 8; bases outside the gene matches: 2. The CDR3 reads CASSEWTSGRATQYF. The CDR3 DNA reads TGTGCCAGCAGTGAATGGACTAGCGGGAGGGCTACGCAGTATTTT.

This clone was observed a single time. The chain is built from TRBV4-1 and TRBJ2-3; TRBD1 might be the D (5 bases). V dropped 4 bases and J dropped 2 bases, with 10 bases sitting between them. This CDR3 region has 14 residues. Germline loops: CDR1 MGHRA, CDR2 YSYEKL. CDR3 bases: TGCGCCAGCAGCCCAGGGAACTACACAGATACGCAGTATTTT. Translating it yields CASSPGNYTDTQYF.

The gene calls are TRBV7-2 and TRBJ2-7; 11 bases map to TRBD1. V lost 5 bases and J lost 3; bases outside the gene matches: 6. CDR3 length equals 15 residues. Germline CDR1 is SGHTA and CDR2 is FQGNSA. DNA for the CDR3: TGTGCCAGCAGCCCCCCGGGACAGGGGGACTACGAGCAGTACTTC. It codes for CASSPPGQGDYEQYF.

This clone has a handful of counts. The identical CDR3 is also encoded by other nucleotide sequences in the sample. The rearrangement joins TRBV11-2 to TRBJ1-4; a possible D gene is TRBD1 (6 bases). The V gene lost 5 bases and the J gene lost 7 bases, with 14 bases spanning the gap. The CDR3 extends over 14 amino acids. From germline, CDR1 is SGHAT and CDR2 FQNNGV. CDR3 bases: TGTGCCAGCAGCATTACAGGGTTCGGTGAAAAACTGTTTTTT. Translation gives CASSITGFGEKLFF.

This clone has a single count. The V gene is TRBV27, the J gene TRBJ2-1, with TRBD1 matching 9 bases. Germline CDR1 and CDR2: MNHEY and SMNVEV (reference sequence). V gave up 2 bases and J gave up 4 bases; unmatched junction bases: 9. The CDR3 is 17 residues long. CDR3 sequence reads: CASSLKTGGDVYNEQFF. The CDR3 bases are TGTGCCAGCAGTTTAAAGACAGGGGGGGATGTTTACAATGAGCAGTTCTTC.

V and J are TRBV19 and TRBJ2-6; D gene ambiguous. The CDR3 totals 19 residues. Between the trimmed V and J ends, which lost 0 bases and 0 bases, there was a span of 15 bases. Germline CDR1 LNHDA, CDR2 SQIVND (reference sequence). Here the CDR3 reads CASSIDITTITSGANVLTF. In DNA form, the CDR3 reads TGTGCCAGTAGTATAGACATCACAACAATCACCTCTGGGGCCAACGTCCTGACTTTC.

The chain is built from TRBV4-2 and TRBJ2-2, with 9 bases that match TRBD1. The germline CDR1 and CDR2 sequences are LGHNA and YNFKEQ. Unmatched junction bases numbered 2, after V lost 3 bases and J lost 3 bases. The CDR3 is made up of 15 amino acids. The CDR3 DNA is TGTGCCAGCAGCCAGGGACAGGGAGACACCGGGGAGCTGTTTTTT. This sequence encodes CASSQGQGDTGELFF.

V and J are TRBV4-2 and TRBJ2-1, with 7 positions matching TRBD2. CDR3 size: 15 residues. The germline gives CDR1 LGHNA, CDR2 YNFKEQ. After removal of 1 base from V and 7 bases from J, the junction contained 7 bases not matched to a gene. CDR3 nucleotide sequence: TGTGCCAGCAGCCAAGCGTGGGAGGGTATGAATGAGCAGTTCTTC. This encodes CASSQAWEGMNEQFF.

The V gene is TRBV19, the J gene TRBJ2-7, with TRBD1 matching over 9 bases. Germline CDR1 LNHDA, CDR2 SQIVND (reference sequence). CDR3 size: 15 residues. Trimming removed 5 bases from V and 1 base from J; junction bases left unmatched: 6. The CDR3 DNA is TGTGCCAGTAGTGGGGCCGGGACAGGGTCCTACGAGCAGTACTTC. It is translated as CASSGAGTGSYEQYF.

J is TRBJ2-1 and V is TRBV19; the D is unclear. Germline CDR1 LNHDA, CDR2 SQIVND (reference sequence). Deletions cut 4 bases from V and 8 bases from J, with 21 bases between. The CDR3 loop spans 16 amino acids. CDR3 loop: CASSKIFGVRSHEQFF. DNA of the CDR3: TGTGCCAGTAGTAAAATCTTCGGCGTGAGGAGCCATGAGCAGTTCTTC.

J is TRBJ1-2 and V is TRBV7-9; the D gene is possibly TRBD1 (6 bases). This CDR3 is 14 amino acids long. Trimming took 1 base from V and 2 from J, leaving 8 bases between them. From germline, CDR1 is SEHNR and CDR2 FQNEAQ (reference sequence). The CDR3 here is CASSLEQGNYGYTF. CDR3 sequence (DNA): TGTGCCAGCAGCTTAGAACAGGGAAACTATGGCTACACCTTC.

The CDR3 nucleotides are TGTGCCAGTAGTATTGCGATCTCTGGGGCCAACGTCCTGACTTTC. Its translation: CASSIAISGANVLTF. This chain uses TRBV19 with TRBJ2-6; D remains ambiguous. Trimming took off 3 bases at V and 0 bases at J, with 6 bases between the two ends. Germline CDR1 is LNHDA and CDR2 is SQIVND (reference sequence). This CDR3 is built from 15 residues.

The rearrangement joins TRBV6-1 to TRBJ1-2; D might be TRBD1 (5 bases). CDR1 is MNHNS, CDR2 SASEGT, per germline. The CDR3 totals 13 residues. V was pared by 8 bases and J by 2 bases, with 12 bases between. The CDR3, as DNA: TGTGCCAGCGGCCAGACAGCGAACTATGGCTACACCTTC. It yields the protein CASGQTANYGYTF.

The V call is TRBV5-4, the J call TRBJ2-3, with TRBD2 matching 7 bases. The germline gives CDR1 SGHNT, CDR2 YYREEE (reference sequence). V lost 3 bases and J lost 1; bases outside the gene matches: 5. CDR3 size: 15 residues. Here the CDR3 DNA reads TGTGCCAGCAGCTCGGGGGGTTGGGGCACAGATACGCAGTATTTT. Translating it yields CASSSGGWGTDTQYF.

This chain uses TRBV9 with TRBJ2-7, with D perhaps TRBD2 (6 bases). Germline lookup yields CDR1 SGDLS and CDR2 YYNGEE. V was clipped by 3 bases and J by 7 bases, with 14 bases between them. The CDR3 length is 13 residues. CDR3 nucleotides: TGTGCCAGCAGCGGGGGTGGAGGGGTTGAGCAGTACTTC. Protein product: CASSGGGGVEQYF.